Listed below are T cell receptor beta chains from one sample, sequenced in a study of PD-L1 blockade in urothelial cancer. Libraries were prepared by immunoSEQ multiplex PCR; TCRdb keeps only in-frame clonotypes and omits some of them. The sample holds about 100,000 clones; about 85% are singletons and the top ten take about 2.4%. Sequences were derived from PBMCs, sampled around atezolizumab (anti-PD-L1) treatment. These receptors were taken from a man aged 45-65 years with urothelial cancer. Each CDR3 is given without its conserved first and last residue. The order of the fields is V gene, CDR3 protein.

>TRBV18
ASSPRPRSNQPQH
>TRBV7-9
ASSSTSDIQY
>TRBV28
ASSSSFYEQY
>TRBV5-5
ASSLTGGPHNEQF
>TRBV6-5
ASRRTGGDEQF
>TRBV7-9
ASSFAGGADTQY
>TRBV4-2
ASSQAPDQPQH
>TRBV18
ASSPHAGTQETQY
>TRBV5-1
ASSDGNYGYT
>TRBV7-6
ASSTGTSGVTYEQY
>TRBV5-1
ASSLAGGSETQY
>TRBV7-7
ASSPGTSGANEQF
>TRBV9
ASSVGTAAHEQY
>TRBV7-2
ASSLGSLAPYEQY
>TRBV5-5
ASSFDSNYGYT
>TRBV30
AWSGASGHNEQF
>TRBV11-2
ASSLRRQETQY
>TRBV27
ASSSLFGTGVSYEQY
>TRBV5-1
ASSLARTSGFYEQY
>TRBV30
AWQGKGREQF
>TRBV2
ASSDRATGELF
>TRBV5-1
ASSSPKGPEGIANVLT
>TRBV12-5
ASGLEGIGNTEAF
>TRBV5-6
ASSYRQNSPLH
>TRBV9
ASSRGQGSHEQY
>TRBV6-1
ASSGTDNQPQH
>TRBV10-2
ASRKTGGTEAF
>TRBV7-2
ASSISGVYTGELF
>TRBV14
ASSRYRGRGITEAF
>TRBV5-1
ASSPWTSGSFTGANVLT
>TRBV5-1
ASSKGQARNIQY
>TRBV28
ASSRRETQY
>TRBV1
TSSQGRDSRTGELF
>TRBV9
ASSVGGSGRTGDTQY
>TRBV14
ASSPTGTKKNIQY
>TRBV6-1
ASSDHSDYEQY
>TRBV6-5
ASSTGKGLSYEQF
>TRBV21-1
ANLLGGLVCIYEQY
>TRBV19
ASSMGHSTATIY
>TRBV9
ASSVGGGRAGETQY
>TRBV5-6
ASSVGVDEQF
>TRBV6-1
ATVPVGLHNEQF
>TRBV30
AWRGTAFEAF
>TRBV7-2
ASSLVRALVNSPLH
>TRBV5-1
ARPGQQNFATNEKLF
>TRBV7-3
ASSPHNQETQY
>TRBV18
ASSRGLAGYNEQF
>TRBV5-1
ASSSRPGQGSYNSPLH
>TRBV2
ASSADMNTEAF
>TRBV30
AWTPGTDTQY
>TRBV19
ASSRQGSSYEQY
>TRBV19
ASSPGQEGNQPQH
>TRBV7-3
ASSSGGTQY